This TCR beta chain was captured in a study of early T cells in non-severe SARS-CoV-2 infection. For the study at large: Sequencing input comprised bulk RNA from unsorted whole blood; chain pairing was not available.

Germline V CDR1 and CDR2: SNHLY, FYNNEI. Trimming removed 7 bases at V and 11 bases at J, with 14 bases between. The CDR3 totals 11 residues. Whole-study results and caveats: Matching results from VDJdb favored anti-spike CD8 responses, leaving private and CD4 specificities undetected.

This clonotype was seen only a few times. Its specificity is not known. Researchers attached unique molecular identifiers to individual cDNA molecules. TCRdb re-derived calls from the 5' RACE reads in MiXCR, one entry per CDR3 protein. Of more than 95,000 distinct CDR3 sequences listed, roughly 15% were seen once; the top ten hold about 1.3%. The receptor's source is an adult who was a healthcare worker with PCR-confirmed SARS-CoV-2 infection or an uninfected control (not recorded which). Input material: whole blood. This chain links TRBV2 with TRBJ1-1, with a possible D match to TRBD1 (6 bases). CDR3 sequence: CASILQGRAFF. The CDR3 bases are TGTGCCAGCATCCTACAGGGACGGGCTTTCTTT.